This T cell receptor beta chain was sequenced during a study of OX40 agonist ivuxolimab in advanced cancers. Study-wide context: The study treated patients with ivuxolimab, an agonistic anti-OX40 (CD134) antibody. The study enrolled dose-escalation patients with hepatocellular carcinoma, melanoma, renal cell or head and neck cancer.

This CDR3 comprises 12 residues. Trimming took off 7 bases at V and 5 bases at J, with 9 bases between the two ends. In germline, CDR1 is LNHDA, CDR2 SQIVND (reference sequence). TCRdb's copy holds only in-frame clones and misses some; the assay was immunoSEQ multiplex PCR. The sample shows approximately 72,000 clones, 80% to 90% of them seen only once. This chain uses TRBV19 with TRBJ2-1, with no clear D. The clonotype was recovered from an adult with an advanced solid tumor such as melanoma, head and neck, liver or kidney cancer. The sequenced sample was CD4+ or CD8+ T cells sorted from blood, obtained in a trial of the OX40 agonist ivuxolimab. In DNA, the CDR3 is TGTGCCAGTATTGGTAGAGACAATGAGCAGTTCTTC. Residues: CASIGRDNEQFF.